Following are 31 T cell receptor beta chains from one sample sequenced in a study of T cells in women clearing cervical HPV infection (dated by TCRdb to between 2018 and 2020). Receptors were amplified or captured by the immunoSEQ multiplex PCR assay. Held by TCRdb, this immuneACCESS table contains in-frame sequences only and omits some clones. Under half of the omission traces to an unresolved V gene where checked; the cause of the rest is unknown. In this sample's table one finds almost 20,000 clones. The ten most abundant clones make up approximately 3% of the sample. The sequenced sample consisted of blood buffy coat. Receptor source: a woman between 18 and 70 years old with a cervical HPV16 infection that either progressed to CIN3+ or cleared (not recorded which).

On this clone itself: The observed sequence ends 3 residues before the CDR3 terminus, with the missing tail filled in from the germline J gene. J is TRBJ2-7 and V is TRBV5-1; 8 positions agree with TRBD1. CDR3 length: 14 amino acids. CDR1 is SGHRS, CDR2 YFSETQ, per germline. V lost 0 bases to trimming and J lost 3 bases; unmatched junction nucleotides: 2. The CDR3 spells CASSLEGQVYEQYF. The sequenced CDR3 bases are TGCGCCAGCAGCTTGGAGGGACAGGTCTACGAG.

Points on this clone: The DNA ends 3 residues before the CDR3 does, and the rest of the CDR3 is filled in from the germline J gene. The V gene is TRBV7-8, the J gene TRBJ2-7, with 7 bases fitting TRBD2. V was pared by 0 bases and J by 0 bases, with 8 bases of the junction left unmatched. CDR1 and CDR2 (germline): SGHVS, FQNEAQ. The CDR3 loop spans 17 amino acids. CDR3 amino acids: CASSLARGTRSSYEQYF. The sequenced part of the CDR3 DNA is TGTGCCAGCAGCTTAGCGCGGGGGACTCGAAGCTCCTACGAG.

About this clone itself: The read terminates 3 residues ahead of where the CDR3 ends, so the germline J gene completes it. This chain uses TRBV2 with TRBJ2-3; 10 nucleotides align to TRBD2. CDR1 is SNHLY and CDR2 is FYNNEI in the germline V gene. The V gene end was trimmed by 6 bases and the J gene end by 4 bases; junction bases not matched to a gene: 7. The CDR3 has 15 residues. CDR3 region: CASRGAGGRADTQYF. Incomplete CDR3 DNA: TGTGCCAGCAGAGGAGCGGGGGGGCGGGCAGATACG.

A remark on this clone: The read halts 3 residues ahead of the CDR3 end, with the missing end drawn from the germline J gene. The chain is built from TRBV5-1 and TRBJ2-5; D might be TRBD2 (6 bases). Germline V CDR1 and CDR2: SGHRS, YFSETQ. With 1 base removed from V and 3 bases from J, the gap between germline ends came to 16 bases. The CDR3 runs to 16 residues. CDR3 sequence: CASSLNPGTAEETQYF. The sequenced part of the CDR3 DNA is TGCGCCAGCAGCTTGAATCCCGGGACTGCTGAAGAGACC.

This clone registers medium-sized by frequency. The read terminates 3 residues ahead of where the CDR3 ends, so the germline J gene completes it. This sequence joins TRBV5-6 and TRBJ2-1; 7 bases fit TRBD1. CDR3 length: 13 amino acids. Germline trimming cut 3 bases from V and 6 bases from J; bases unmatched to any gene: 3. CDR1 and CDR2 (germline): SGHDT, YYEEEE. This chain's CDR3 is CASSWGTVNEQFF. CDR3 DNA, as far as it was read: TGTGCCAGCAGCTGGGGGACAGTCAATGAG.

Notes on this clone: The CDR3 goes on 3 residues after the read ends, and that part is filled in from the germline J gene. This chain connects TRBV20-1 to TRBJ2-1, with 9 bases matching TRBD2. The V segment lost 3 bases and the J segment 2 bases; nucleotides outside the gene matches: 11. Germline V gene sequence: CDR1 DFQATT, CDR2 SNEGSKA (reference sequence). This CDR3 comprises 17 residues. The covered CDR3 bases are TGCAGTGCTAGTTCGCTGGGTAGCGGGGGACCCTACAATGAG. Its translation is CSASSLGSGGPYNE. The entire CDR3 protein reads CSASSLGSGGPYNEQFF.

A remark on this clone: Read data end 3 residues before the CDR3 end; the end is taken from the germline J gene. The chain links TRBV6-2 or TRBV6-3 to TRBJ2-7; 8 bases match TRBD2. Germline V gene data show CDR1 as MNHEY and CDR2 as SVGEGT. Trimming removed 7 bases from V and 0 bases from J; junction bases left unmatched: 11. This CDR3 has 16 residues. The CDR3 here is CASKFSSGSNSYEQYF. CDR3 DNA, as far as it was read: TGTGCCAGCAAATTTTCTAGCGGGTCAAACTCCTACGAG.

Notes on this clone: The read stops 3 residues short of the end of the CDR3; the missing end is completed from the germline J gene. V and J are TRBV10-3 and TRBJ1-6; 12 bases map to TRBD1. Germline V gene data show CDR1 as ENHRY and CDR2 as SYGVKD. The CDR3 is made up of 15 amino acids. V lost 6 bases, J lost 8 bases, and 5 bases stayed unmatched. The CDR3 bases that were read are TGTGCCATCAGATCCGGGACAGGGGGCTATTCACCC. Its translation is CAIRSGTGGYSP. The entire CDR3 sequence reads CAIRSGTGGYSPLHF.

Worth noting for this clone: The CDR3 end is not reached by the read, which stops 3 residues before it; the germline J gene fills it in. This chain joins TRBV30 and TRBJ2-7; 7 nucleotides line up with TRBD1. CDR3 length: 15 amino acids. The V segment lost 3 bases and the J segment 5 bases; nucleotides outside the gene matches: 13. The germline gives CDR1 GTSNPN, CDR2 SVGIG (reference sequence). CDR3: CAWSALVRGQNEQYF. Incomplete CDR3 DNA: TGTGCCTGGAGCGCACTCGTGAGGGGACAGAACGAG.

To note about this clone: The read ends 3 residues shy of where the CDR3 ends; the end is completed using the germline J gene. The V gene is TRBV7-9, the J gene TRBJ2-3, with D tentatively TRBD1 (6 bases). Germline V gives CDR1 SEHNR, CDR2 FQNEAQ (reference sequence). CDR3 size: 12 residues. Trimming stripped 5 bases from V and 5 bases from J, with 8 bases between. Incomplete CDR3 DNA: TGTGCCAGCAGCCCGACAGGAGATACG. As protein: CASSPTGDT. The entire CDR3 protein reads CASSPTGDTQYF.

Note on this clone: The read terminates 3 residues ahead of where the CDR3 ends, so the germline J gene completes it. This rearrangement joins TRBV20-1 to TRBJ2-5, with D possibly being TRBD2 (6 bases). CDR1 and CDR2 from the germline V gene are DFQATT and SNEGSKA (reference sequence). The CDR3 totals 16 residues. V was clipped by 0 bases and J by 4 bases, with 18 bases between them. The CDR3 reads CSARDSGRGMRETQYF. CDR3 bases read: TGCAGTGCTAGAGATTCGGGTCGGGGGATGAGAGAGACC.

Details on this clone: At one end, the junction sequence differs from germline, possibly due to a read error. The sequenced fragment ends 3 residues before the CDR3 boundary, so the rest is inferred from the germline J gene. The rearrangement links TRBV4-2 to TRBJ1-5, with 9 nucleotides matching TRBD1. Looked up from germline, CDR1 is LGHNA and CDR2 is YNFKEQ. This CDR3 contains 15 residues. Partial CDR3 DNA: TGCGCCAGCAGCCTTAACAGGGGGCCCGGTCAGCCC. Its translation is CASSLNRGPGQP. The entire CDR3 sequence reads CASSLNRGPGQPQHF.

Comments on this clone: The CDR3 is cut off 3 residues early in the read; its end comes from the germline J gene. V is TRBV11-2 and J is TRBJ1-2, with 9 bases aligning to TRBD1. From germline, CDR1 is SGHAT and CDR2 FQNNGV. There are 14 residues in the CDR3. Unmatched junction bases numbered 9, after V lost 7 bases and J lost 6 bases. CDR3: CASTIDGTGNGYTF. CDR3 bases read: TGTGCCAGCACCATCGACGGGACAGGGAATGGC.

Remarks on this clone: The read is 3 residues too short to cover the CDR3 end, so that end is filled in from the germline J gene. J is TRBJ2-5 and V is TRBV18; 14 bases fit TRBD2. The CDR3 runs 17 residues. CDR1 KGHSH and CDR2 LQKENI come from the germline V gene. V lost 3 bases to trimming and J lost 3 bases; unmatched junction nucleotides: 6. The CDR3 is CASSPGLAGAPEETQYF. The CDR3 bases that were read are TGTGCCAGCTCACCGGGACTAGCGGGGGCCCCGGAAGAGACC.

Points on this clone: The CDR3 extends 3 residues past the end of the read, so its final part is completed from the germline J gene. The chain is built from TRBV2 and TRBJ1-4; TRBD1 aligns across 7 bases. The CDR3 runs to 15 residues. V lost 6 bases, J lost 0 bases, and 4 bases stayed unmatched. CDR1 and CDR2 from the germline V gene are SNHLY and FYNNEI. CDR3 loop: CASSGQGATNEKLFF. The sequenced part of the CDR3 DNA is TGTGCCAGCAGCGGGCAGGGGGCAACTAATGAAAAA.

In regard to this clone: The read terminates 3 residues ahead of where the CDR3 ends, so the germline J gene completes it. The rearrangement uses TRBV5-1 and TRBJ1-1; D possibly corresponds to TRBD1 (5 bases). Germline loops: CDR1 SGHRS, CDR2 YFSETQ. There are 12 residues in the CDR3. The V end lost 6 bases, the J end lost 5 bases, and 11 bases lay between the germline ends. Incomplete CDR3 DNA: TGCGCCAGCAAAGGGGAAGGAACTGAA. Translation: CASKGEGTE. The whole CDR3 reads CASKGEGTEAFF.

The sequenced part of the CDR3 DNA is TGCGCCAGCAGCCCATCGGGGGGGGGCATCTACAATGAG. Protein sequence: CASSPSGGGIYNE. The CDR3, in full, reads CASSPSGGGIYNEQFF. The chain carries TRBV5-1 and TRBJ2-1; 8 nucleotides agree with TRBD2. Read sequence stops 3 residues before the CDR3 end, and the germline J gene provides the missing end. The CDR3 totals 16 residues. Germline trimming cut 4 bases from V and 3 bases from J; bases unmatched to any gene: 9. Germline-derived CDR1 and CDR2 are SGHRS and YFSETQ. The entire variable domain, with the rest obtained from reference TRBV5-1 and TRBJ2-1, is as follows: KAGVTQTPRYLIKTRGQQVTLSCSPISGHRSVSWYQQTPGQGLQFLFEYFSETQRNKGNFPGRFSGRQFSNSRSEMNVSTLELGDSALYLCASSPSGGGIYNEQFFGPGTRLTVL.

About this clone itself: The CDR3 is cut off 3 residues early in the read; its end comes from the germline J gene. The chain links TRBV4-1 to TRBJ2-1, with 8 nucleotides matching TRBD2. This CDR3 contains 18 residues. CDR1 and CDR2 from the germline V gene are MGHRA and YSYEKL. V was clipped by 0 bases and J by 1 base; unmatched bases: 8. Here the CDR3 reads CASSQDRKRGTSYNEQFF. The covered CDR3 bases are TGCGCCAGCAGCCAAGATCGAAAGCGGGGGACATCCTACAATGAG.

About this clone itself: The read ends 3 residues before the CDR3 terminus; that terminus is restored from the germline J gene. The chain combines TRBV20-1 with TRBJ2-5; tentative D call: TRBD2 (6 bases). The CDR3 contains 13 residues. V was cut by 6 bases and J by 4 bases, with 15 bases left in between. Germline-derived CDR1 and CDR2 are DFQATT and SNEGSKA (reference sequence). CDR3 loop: CSATAAGGETQYF. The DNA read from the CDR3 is TGCAGTGCAACCGCGGCCGGGGGAGAGACC.

CDR3 loop: CASSPPGLTNYEAFF. Partial CDR3 DNA: TGTGCCAGCTCACCCCCGGGACTGACGAATTACGAG. The genes are TRBV18 and TRBJ1-1, with D perhaps TRBD1 (5 bases). Read coverage stops 3 residues before the CDR3 terminus; the germline J gene supplies the remainder. Germline CDR1 and CDR2: KGHSH and LQKENI. The CDR3 extends over 15 amino acids.

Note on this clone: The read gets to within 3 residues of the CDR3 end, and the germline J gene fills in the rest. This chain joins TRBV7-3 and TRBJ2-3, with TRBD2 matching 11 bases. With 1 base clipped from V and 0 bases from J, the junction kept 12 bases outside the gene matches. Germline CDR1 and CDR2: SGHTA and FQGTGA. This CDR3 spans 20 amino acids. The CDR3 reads CASSLILLTSGDPSTDTQYF. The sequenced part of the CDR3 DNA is TGTGCCAGCAGCTTAATTTTGTTGACTAGCGGGGATCCTAGCACAGATACG.

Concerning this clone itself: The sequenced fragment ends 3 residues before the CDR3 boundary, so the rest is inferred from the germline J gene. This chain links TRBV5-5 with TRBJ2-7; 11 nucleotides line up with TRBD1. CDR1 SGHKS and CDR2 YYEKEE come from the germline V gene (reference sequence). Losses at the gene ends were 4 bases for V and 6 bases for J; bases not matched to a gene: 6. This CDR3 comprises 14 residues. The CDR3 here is CASSPGTGGGEQYF. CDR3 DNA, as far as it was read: TGTGCCAGCAGCCCCGGGACAGGGGGGGGCGAG. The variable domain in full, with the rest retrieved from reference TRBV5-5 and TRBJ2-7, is DAGVTQSPTHLIKTRGQQVTLRCSPISGHKSVSWYQQVLGQGPQFIFQYYEKEERGRGNFPDRFSARQFPNYSSELNVNALLLGDSALYLCASSPGTGGGEQYFGPGTRLTVT.

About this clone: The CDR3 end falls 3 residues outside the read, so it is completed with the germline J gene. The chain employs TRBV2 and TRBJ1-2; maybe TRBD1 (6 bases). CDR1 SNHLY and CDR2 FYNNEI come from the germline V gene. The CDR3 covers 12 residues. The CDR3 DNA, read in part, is TGTGCCAGCAGTCTATTGACAGGCGGC. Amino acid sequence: CASSLLTGG. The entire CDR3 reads CASSLLTGGYTF.

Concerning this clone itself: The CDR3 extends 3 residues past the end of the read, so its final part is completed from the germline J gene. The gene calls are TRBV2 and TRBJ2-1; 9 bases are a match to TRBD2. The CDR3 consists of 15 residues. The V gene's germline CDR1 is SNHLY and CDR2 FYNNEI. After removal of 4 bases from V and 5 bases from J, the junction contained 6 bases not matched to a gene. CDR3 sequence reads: CASSVVAGADNEQFF. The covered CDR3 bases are TGTGCCAGCAGTGTAGTAGCGGGGGCCGACAATGAG.

Incomplete CDR3 DNA: TGTGCCACCAGCACCATAGCGGGGAATACCTACAATGAG. It translates to CATSTIAGNTYNE. The whole CDR3 protein is CATSTIAGNTYNEQFF. This chain uses TRBV15 with TRBJ2-1, with 8 bases lining up with TRBD2. The sequenced fragment ends 3 residues before the CDR3 boundary, so the rest is inferred from the germline J gene. CDR3 length equals 16 residues. Per the germline V gene, CDR1 is LNHNV and CDR2 is YYDKDF (reference sequence). Trimming took 4 bases from V and 2 from J; bases not matched to a gene: 7.

CDR3 sequence: CASSLLGVPGELFF. The DNA read from the CDR3 is TGTGCCAGCAGCTTGCTAGGGGTCCCCGGGGAG. The genes are TRBV11-3 and TRBJ2-2, with D possibly matching TRBD1 (5 bases). Read coverage stops 3 residues before the CDR3 terminus; the germline J gene supplies the remainder. V lost 3 bases to trimming and J lost 6 bases, with 11 bases between them. Germline V gene data show CDR1 as SGHNT and CDR2 as YENEEA. The CDR3 loop spans 14 amino acids.

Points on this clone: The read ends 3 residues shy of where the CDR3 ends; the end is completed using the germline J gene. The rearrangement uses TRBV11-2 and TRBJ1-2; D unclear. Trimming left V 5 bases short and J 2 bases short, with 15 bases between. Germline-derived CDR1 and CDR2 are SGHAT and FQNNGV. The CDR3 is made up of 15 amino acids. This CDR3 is CASSLLRQQNYGYTF. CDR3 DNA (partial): TGTGCCAGCAGCCTCCTGCGGCAGCAGAACTATGGC.

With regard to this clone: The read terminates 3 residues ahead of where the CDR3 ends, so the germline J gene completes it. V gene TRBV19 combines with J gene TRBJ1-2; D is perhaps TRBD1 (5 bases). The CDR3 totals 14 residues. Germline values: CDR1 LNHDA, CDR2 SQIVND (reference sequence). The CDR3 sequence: CASSGRGGLRGYTF. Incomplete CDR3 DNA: TGTGCCAGTAGTGGCCGTGGGGGGTTGAGAGGC.

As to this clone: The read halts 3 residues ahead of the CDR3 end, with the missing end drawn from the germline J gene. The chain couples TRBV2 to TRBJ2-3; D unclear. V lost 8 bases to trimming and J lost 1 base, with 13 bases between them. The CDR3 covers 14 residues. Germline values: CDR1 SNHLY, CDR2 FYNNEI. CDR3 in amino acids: CASSSQTRTDTQYF. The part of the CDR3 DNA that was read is TGTGCCAGCTCCTCCCAAACACGCACAGATACG.

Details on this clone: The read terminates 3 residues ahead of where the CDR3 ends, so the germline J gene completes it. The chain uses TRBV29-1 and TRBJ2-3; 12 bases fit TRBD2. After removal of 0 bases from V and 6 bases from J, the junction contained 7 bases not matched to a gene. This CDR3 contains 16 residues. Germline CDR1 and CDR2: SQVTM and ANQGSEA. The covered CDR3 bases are TGCAGCGTTGAAGATCGGCTAGCGGGGGGGAGGGATACG. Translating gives CSVEDRLAGGRDT. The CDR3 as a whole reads CSVEDRLAGGRDTQYF.

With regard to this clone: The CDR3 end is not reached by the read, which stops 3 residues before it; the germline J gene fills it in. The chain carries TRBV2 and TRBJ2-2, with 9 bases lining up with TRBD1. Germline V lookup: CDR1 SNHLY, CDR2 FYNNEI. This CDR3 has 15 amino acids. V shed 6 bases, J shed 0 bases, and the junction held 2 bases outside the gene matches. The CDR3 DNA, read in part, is TGTGCCAGCAGCGACAGGGGGACGAACACCGGGGAG. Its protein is CASSDRGTNTGE. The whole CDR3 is CASSDRGTNTGELFF.